This T cell receptor (beta chain) was identified during a study of post-analysis software for immune sequencing data. Study background: Patients with relapsing-remitting, secondary progressive and progressive-relapsing multiple sclerosis courses were all represented.

Broader study findings: With TRBV5-6, TRBV5-1 and TRBV20-1 included, about five TRBV segments were more frequent in patients than in controls.

Germline V CDR1 and CDR2: SQVTM, ANQGSEA. Deletions cut 3 bases from V and 0 bases from J, with 6 bases between. The CDR3 length is 14 residues. Turning to this clonotype: Its target is not known.

The TCR beta cDNA libraries carried unique molecular identifiers. TCRdb itself ran the PCR reads through MiXCR, one entry per CDR3 protein. This table holds 430,000 or so distinct CDR3 sequences, 39% found once. The genes are TRBV29-1 and TRBJ2-6; D uncertain. Source material: blood. The sequence was collected from a girl aged 2 to 10 with multiple sclerosis. The CDR3 sequence: CSVEGISGANVLTF. The CDR3 DNA is TGCAGCGTTGAGGGGATCTCTGGGGCCAACGTCCTGACTTTC.